The sequence of this T cell receptor beta chain was determined in a study of regulatory T cells in long-lasting Graves disease. As to time point: newly diagnosed GD, antithyroid drugs for less than 3 months. Extracted PBMC RNA gave rise to the TCR library. The CDR3 length is 15 residues. The V and J ends lost 4 bases and 2 bases respectively, with 13 bases between them. Germline V gene data show CDR1 as SEHNR and CDR2 as FQNEAQ (reference sequence). General study results and limits: Since the sample size was small, accuracy may have been reduced. Peripheral blood, not thyroid tissue, was the sole material studied.

Library construction for TCR beta used iRepertoire HTBI primers and Arm-PCR of CDR3 regions. TCRdb fed the multiplex PCR reads into MiXCR, producing one record per CDR3 protein. The sample records around 400,000 distinct CDR3 sequences, roughly 16% being singletons. As regards this clonotype: Its antigen is not known. This sequence is one base from a far larger clone and is likely a read error.

V usage is TRBV7-9 and J usage is TRBJ2-3; tentatively, D is TRBD1 or TRBD2 (7 bases each). The sequence derives from a female donor with Graves disease. This material consisted of peripheral blood mononuclear cells (PBMCs), taken at new diagnosis, from a patient treated with antithyroid drugs. The CDR3 DNA reads TGTGCCAGCAGCTCGACAGGGAGGGACACAGATACGCAGTATTTT. Its translation is CASSSTGRDTDTQYF.